The 25 T cell receptor beta chains listed next were all sequenced from one sample in a study of T cells in Graves' hyperthyroidism and ophthalmopathy. Regions amplified from RNA transcripts were the TCR beta CDR3 regions. TCR CDR3 regions were first amplified by RT-PCR with HTBI primers. TCRdb recomputed calls from the multiplex PCR reads with MiXCR, one row per CDR3 protein. There are about 160,000 distinct CDR3 sequences in the sample; just under 9.5% occur only once, and less than 25% lies in the top ten. The sample consisted of blood. All receptors derive from a young woman with Graves' hyperthyroidism that later progressed to Graves' ophthalmopathy.

There are many counts of this clonotype. V is TRBV10-3 and J is TRBJ1-5; TRBD1 might be the D (5 bases). Germline CDR1 and CDR2: ENHRY and SYGVKD. The CDR3 covers 18 residues. Trimming took off 0 bases at V and 0 bases at J, with 15 bases between the two ends. The chain's CDR3 is CAISESSGAVDSNQPQHF. The CDR3 region has the DNA TGTGCCATCAGTGAGTCGAGTGGGGCGGTCGATAGCAATCAGCCCCAGCATTTT.

This clonotype was counted many times. The chain joins TRBV6-1 to TRBJ2-7; D possibly corresponds to TRBD1 (5 bases). The germline V gene has CDR1 MNHNS and CDR2 SASEGT. The CDR3 has 15 residues. V shed 2 bases and J shed 3 bases, with 14 bases lying between them. The CDR3 loop reads CASSESPGKSYEQYF. As DNA, the CDR3 is TGTGCCAGCAGTGAATCCCCAGGGAAAAGCTACGAGCAGTACTTC.

The chain couples TRBV13 to TRBJ2-2, with D perhaps matching TRBD1 or TRBD2 (7 bases each). Trimming cost V 6 bases and J 7 bases, with 24 bases left between them. The CDR3 spans 17 residues. Germline CDR1 reads PRHDT; CDR2 reads FYEKMQ (reference sequence). The CDR3 spells CASSSGGEREEIGELFF. The CDR3, as DNA: TGTGCCAGCAGTTCAGGGGGGGAGCGGGAAGAGATCGGGGAGCTGTTTTTT.

The chain couples TRBV27 to TRBJ2-1; TRBD1 aligns across 12 bases. Trimming took 8 bases from V and 5 from J; bases not matched to a gene: 10. The CDR3 is made up of 16 amino acids. Looked up from germline, CDR1 is MNHEY and CDR2 is SMNVEV (reference sequence). The CDR3 loop is CASFLGGTGGHNEQFF. The DNA for the CDR3 is TGTGCCAGCTTTCTGGGCGGGACAGGGGGCCACAATGAGCAGTTCTTC.

J is TRBJ2-1 and V is TRBV11-2; D possibly corresponds to TRBD2 (6 bases). Per germline, CDR1 SGHAT and CDR2 FQNNGV. The CDR3 length is 15 residues. V gave up 0 bases and J gave up 2 bases, with 8 bases separating them. The CDR3 sequence is CASSLERGPYNEQFF. CDR3 bases: TGTGCCAGCAGCTTAGAGCGGGGTCCCTACAATGAGCAGTTCTTC. Looking up the rest from reference TRBV11-2 and TRBJ2-1 gives the full variable domain: EAGVAQSPRYKIIEKRQSVAFWCNPISGHATLYWYQQILGQGPKLLIQFQNNGVVDDSQLPKDRFSAERLKGVDSTLKIQPAKLEDSAVYLCASSLERGPYNEQFFGPGTRLTVL.

This clonotype was seen repeatedly, ten times or more. This sequence joins TRBV12-3 or TRBV12-4 and TRBJ2-3; tentative D call: TRBD2 (5 bases). The CDR3 has 12 amino acids. V dropped 9 bases and J dropped 1 base, with 8 bases sitting between them. CDR3 sequence reads: CASGSRTDTQYF. DNA of the CDR3: TGTGCCAGTGGGAGCCGCACAGATACGCAGTATTTT.

This clonotype was seen ten or more times. The V gene is TRBV20-1, the J gene TRBJ2-5; no definite D call. V was pared by 0 bases and J by 2 bases, with 10 bases between. The CDR3 totals 14 residues. From germline, CDR1 is DFQATT and CDR2 SNEGSKA (reference sequence). This CDR3 is CSAREGQRQETQYF. For the CDR3, the DNA is TGCAGTGCTAGAGAAGGGCAGCGACAAGAGACCCAGTACTTC.

This clonotype occurred many times. The gene calls are TRBV10-2 and TRBJ2-1, with D possibly called TRBD1 or TRBD2 (5 bases each). CDR1 WSHSY and CDR2 SAAADI come from the germline V gene. CDR3 length: 14 residues. The V and J ends lost 2 bases and 9 bases respectively, with 14 bases between them. As DNA, the CDR3 is TGCGCCAGCAGTGAGGGGGACGTTGTAGGTGAGCAGTTCTTC. It is translated as CASSEGDVVGEQFF.

This clonotype was detected a few times. This chain joins TRBV18 and TRBJ2-7; a weak D match, TRBD1 (6 bases). The CDR3 consists of 16 residues. The ends were cut back, 4 bases at V and 3 bases at J, with 19 bases in the middle. Germline loops: CDR1 KGHSH, CDR2 LQKENI. The CDR3 DNA reads as TGTGCCAGCTCACGGATACAGGGAAGTGGTCTCTACGAGCAGTACTTC. Its protein product is CASSRIQGSGLYEQYF.

This clonotype was observed many times. This sequence joins TRBV5-1 and TRBJ2-1; 11 positions match TRBD2. CDR3 size: 16 residues. Germline CDR1 SGHRS, CDR2 YFSETQ. V shed 0 bases and J 7 bases; nucleotides not matched to a gene: 6. The CDR3 coding sequence is TGCGCCAGCAGCTTGGGCCTAACTAGCGGGAGTAATGAGCAGTTCTTC. Translation gives CASSLGLTSGSNEQFF.

The table lists this clonotype with a few counts. V is TRBV4-1 and J is TRBJ1-4, with 8 bases that match TRBD1. Per germline, CDR1 MGHRA and CDR2 YSYEKL. This CDR3 comprises 16 residues. Unmatched junction bases numbered 11, after V lost 3 bases and J lost 8 bases. The CDR3 coding sequence is TGCGCCAGCAGCCACGAAGGACAGGGAGGTGGGGAAAAACTGTTTTTT. As protein: CASSHEGQGGGEKLFF.

This clonotype was observed many times. The chain is built from TRBV30 and TRBJ2-3; D perhaps matches TRBD2 (7 bases). CDR1 is GTSNPN and CDR2 is SVGIG in the germline V gene (reference sequence). CDR3 length equals 15 residues. V lost 0 bases and J lost 4, with 14 bases in between. The CDR3 DNA is TGTGCCTGGAGTGTAGGGGGGGGCCGCGCAGATACGCAGTATTTT. Its translation: CAWSVGGGRADTQYF.

This clonotype was seen at least ten times. The chain couples TRBV7-8 to TRBJ2-7, with D perhaps assigned TRBD1 or TRBD2 (5 bases each). CDR1 is SGHVS, CDR2 FQNEAQ, per germline. V lost 1 base and J 2 bases, leaving 15 bases between the germline ends. The CDR3 covers 16 residues. CDR3 sequence reads: CASSLDSVGVTYEQYF. DNA for the CDR3: TGTGCCAGCAGCTTAGACTCTGTGGGGGTGACCTACGAGCAGTACTTC.

This clonotype was detected many times. The chain has TRBV7-2 and TRBJ1-1; D is possibly TRBD1 (5 bases). The CDR3 covers 15 residues. Trimming stripped 5 bases from V and 1 base from J, with 14 bases between. From germline, CDR1 is SGHTA and CDR2 FQGNSA. CDR3 region: CASSPVGPENTEAFF. In DNA form, the CDR3 reads TGTGCCAGCAGCCCAGTGGGACCGGAGAACACTGAAGCTTTCTTT.

Ten or more counts support this clonotype. The chain combines TRBV5-1 with TRBJ2-7; 11 bases match TRBD1. Trimming cost V 4 bases and J 2 bases; bases outside gene matches: 8. The CDR3 runs to 16 residues. In germline, CDR1 is SGHRS, CDR2 YFSETQ. The CDR3 is CASSLGTGGSTYEQYF. In DNA, the CDR3 is TGCGCCAGCAGCCTAGGGACAGGGGGAAGCACCTACGAGCAGTACTTC.

The table lists this clonotype with many counts. The genes are TRBV27 and TRBJ1-3; D call uncertain. The CDR3 length is 15 residues. Trimming took off 6 bases at V and 0 bases at J, with 12 bases between the two ends. Germline loops: CDR1 MNHEY, CDR2 SMNVEV (reference sequence). CDR3 amino acids: CASSLVAGSGNTIYF. CDR3 nucleotide sequence: TGTGCCAGCAGCTTGGTCGCGGGCTCTGGAAACACCATATATTTT.

This clonotype showed up many times. The J gene is TRBJ1-6, the V gene TRBV7-9; 9 nucleotides match TRBD1. The CDR3 totals 15 residues. The ends lost 5 bases at V and 7 bases at J; junction bases unmatched: 6. In germline, CDR1 is SEHNR, CDR2 FQNEAQ (reference sequence). The CDR3 region has the DNA TGTGCCAGCAGCATGACGGGACAGGGCAATTCACCCCTCCACTTT. Translation: CASSMTGQGNSPLHF.

This clonotype has a handful of counts. The chain recombines TRBV18 with TRBJ2-2; D is possibly TRBD2 (5 bases). V was trimmed by 4 bases and J by 7 bases, leaving 10 bases between them. This CDR3 is built from 13 residues. Germline V gene lookup returns CDR1 KGHSH and CDR2 LQKENI. The CDR3: CASSQDLGGELFF. CDR3 in DNA: TGTGCCAGCTCACAGGACTTGGGCGGGGAGCTGTTTTTT. Filled out from reference TRBV18 and TRBJ2-2, the complete variable domain reads NAGVMQNPRHLVRRRGQEARLRCSPMKGHSHVYWYRQLPEEGLKFMVYLQKENIIDESGMPKERFSAEFPKEGPSILRIQQVVRGDSAAYFCASSQDLGGELFFGEGSRLTVL.

This clonotype was seen many times. The CDR3 loop reads CASSTTGVGTEAFF. CDR3 sequence (DNA): TGTGCCAGCAGCACCACAGGGGTTGGCACTGAAGCTTTCTTT. This chain joins TRBV11-1 and TRBJ1-1; 7 bases match TRBD1. The CDR3 loop spans 14 amino acids. Germline CDR1 reads SGHAT; CDR2 reads FQDESV (reference sequence). V shed 5 bases and J 4 bases; nucleotides not matched to a gene: 7.

A note on this clonotype: This sequence may be a read error, since a much larger clone differs from it by one base. CDR3 residues: CASSLATGYSNQPKHF. In DNA form, the CDR3 reads TGTGCCAGCAGCTTAGCCACAGGTTATAGCAATCAGCCCAAGCATTTT. The J gene is TRBJ1-5, the V gene TRBV7-8; maybe TRBD1 (5 bases). CDR3 length equals 16 residues. Germline assignment: CDR1 SGHVS and CDR2 FQNEAQ.

This clonotype has ten or more counts. The J gene is TRBJ2-7, the V gene TRBV6-1; 9 bases fit TRBD1. This CDR3 comprises 14 residues. V lost 5 bases and J lost 6; bases outside the gene matches: 8. CDR1 is MNHNS and CDR2 is SASEGT in the germline V gene. The CDR3 DNA reads TGTGCCAGCAGTTACCGAGACAGGGGGAGCGAGCAGTACTTC. Translating gives CASSYRDRGSEQYF.

This clonotype was counted ten times or more. This chain uses TRBV15 with TRBJ2-7; 9 bases are shared with TRBD1. Germline trimming cut 1 base from V and 3 bases from J; bases unmatched to any gene: 4. The germline CDR1 and CDR2 sequences are LNHNV and YYDKDF (reference sequence). CDR3 length: 15 residues. In nucleotides, the CDR3 is TGTGCCACCAGCAGAGGGACAGGGGCCGTCTACGAGCAGTACTTC. This codes for CATSRGTGAVYEQYF.

Notes on this clonotype: The junction and the germline gene differ at one end; a read error may be behind it. As DNA, the CDR3 is TGTGCCATCAGTGATGCCCGGGGCAGCCCCCCGAATTTT. Amino acids: CAISDARGSPPNF. The V gene is TRBV10-3, the J gene TRBJ1-5, with a tentative D call TRBD1 (5 bases). Germline CDR1 ENHRY, CDR2 SYGVKD. This CDR3 has 13 amino acids.

This clonotype was seen ten or more times. CDR3 in amino acids: CATSYIVGSTGELFF. The CDR3 DNA is TGTGCCACCAGCTATATAGTCGGGAGTACCGGGGAGCTGTTTTTT. The gene calls are TRBV15 and TRBJ2-2, with D maybe TRBD2 (6 bases). This CDR3 contains 15 residues. Deletions cut 5 bases from V and 5 bases from J, with 15 bases between. CDR1 and CDR2 from the germline V gene are LNHNV and YYDKDF (reference sequence). Looking up the rest from reference TRBV15 and TRBJ2-2 gives the full variable domain: DAMVIQNPRYQVTQFGKPVTLSCSQTLNHNVMYWYQQKSSQAPKLLFHYYDKDFNNEADTPDNFQSRRPNTSFCFLDIRSPGLGDTAMYLCATSYIVGSTGELFFGEGSRLTVL.

The sample holds many counts of this clonotype. The chain couples TRBV6-1 to TRBJ1-3, with no clear D. Germline CDR1 reads MNHNS; CDR2 reads SASEGT. The CDR3 totals 16 residues. V shed 2 bases and J shed 1 base, with 12 bases lying between them. CDR3 bases: TGTGCCAGCAGTGAAACCGCAGGAGGATCTGGAAACACCATATATTTT. Encoded protein: CASSETAGGSGNTIYF.